This T cell receptor beta chain appears in the sequencing data of a study of CD8 T cells in ankylosing spondylitis. Study-level findings and limits: Enrichment of disease-linked clones was reportedly significant in matched ankylosing spondylitis synovial fluid. Relatively scarce in peripheral blood, disease-linked clones were CD8+.

Comments on this clonotype: Its antigen is not identified.

This CDR3 has 20 residues. V was trimmed by 3 bases and J by 1 base, leaving 25 bases between them. Using its own MiXCR run on the 5' RACE reads, TCRdb lists one record per CDR3 protein. The sample lists some 150,000 distinct CDR3 sequences; 10% to 12% were seen once. Source material: blood, either unsorted or a sorted T cell fraction (not recorded which). J is TRBJ1-5 and V is TRBV12-3 or TRBV12-4; D is uncertain. This clonotype was sampled from a female donor with ankylosing spondylitis or in good health (not recorded which). The CDR3 here is CASSLREAPKINWSNQPQHF. CDR3 bases: TGTGCCAGCAGTTTGCGGGAGGCCCCTAAGATAAATTGGAGCAATCAGCCCCAGCATTTT.